Listed below are T cell receptor beta chains from one sample, sequenced in a study of T cell repertoires in cytomegalovirus infection. TCRdb used MiXCR to reprocess the reads, holding one entry per CDR3 protein. The table lists around 94,000 distinct CDR3 sequences, 16% of them singletons. Sequences were obtained from PBMCs. These receptors were taken from a human donor in good health (CMV status not recorded). Some clones in this sample may be carry-over from other donors' samples. Each CDR3 is given with its conserved first and last residue. The D gene is left open where the match is weak. Clone sizes are given selectively: once, few, many, or a class where the clone is expanded.

v_call,d_call,clone_size,j_call,cdr3_nt,cdr3_aa
TRBV14,.,.,TRBJ2-3,TGTGCCAGCAGAGTAAGCGGGCCCACAGATACGCAGTATTTT,CASRVSGPTDTQYF
TRBV6-2/TRBV6-3,.,.,TRBJ1-2,TGTGCCAGCAGTTACTCTGGGGACGGCTACACCTTC,CASSYSGDGYTF
TRBV3-1,.,.,TRBJ2-4,TGTGCCAGCAGCCATCCGGGACACCCAATTCAGTACTTC,CASSHPGHPIQYF
TRBV12-3/TRBV12-4,TRBD1,many,TRBJ1-2,TGTGCCAGCAGTCCCGGGACAGGGGGCGGCGGGTATGGCTACACCTTC,CASSPGTGGGGYGYTF
TRBV5-1,.,.,TRBJ1-4,TGCGCCAGCAGGAACATCGCGACTAATGAAAAACTGTTTTTT,CASRNIATNEKLFF
TRBV27,.,many,TRBJ1-5,TGTGCCAGCAGCCCGACGGGGGGCCAGCCCCAGCATTTT,CASSPTGGQPQHF
TRBV7-2,TRBD1,.,TRBJ1-1,TGTGCCAGCAGCCCGACAGGGCTGAACACTGAAGCTTTCTTT,CASSPTGLNTEAFF
TRBV28,TRBD1,few,TRBJ2-1,TGTGCCAGCAGTGCCGGGACAGGGAGCTTCAATGAGCAGTTCTTC,CASSAGTGSFNEQFF
TRBV2,.,many,TRBJ2-1,TGTGCCAGCAGTGGGACCTACAATGAGCAGTTCTTC,CASSGTYNEQFF
TRBV5-1,.,.,TRBJ2-7,TGCGCCAGCAGCTTGGAGGGTAGCATACGCGAGCAGTACTTC,CASSLEGSIREQYF
TRBV7-9,TRBD2,many,TRBJ2-1,TGTGCCAGCAGCTTAATGAGACTAGCGGGGGGCCACAATGAGCAGTTCTTC,CASSLMRLAGGHNEQFF
TRBV4-1,.,many,TRBJ1-4,TGCGCCAGCAGCCAAGATCTGGGCTGGGAAGAAAAACTGTTTTTT,CASSQDLGWEEKLFF
TRBV7-2,.,many,TRBJ2-5,TGTGCCAGCAGCTCCACCGCGAGGGGTTCACAAGAGACCCAGTACTTC,CASSSTARGSQETQYF
TRBV2,.,.,TRBJ1-1,TGTGCCAGCAGTGTGGGGACCCGGGGGACTGAAGCTTTCTTT,CASSVGTRGTEAFF
TRBV7-2,.,many,TRBJ2-3,TGTGCCAGCAGCCTACGGGGCGGGGATACGCAGTATTTT,CASSLRGGDTQYF
TRBV6-2/TRBV6-3,.,many,TRBJ1-5,TGTGCCAGCAGATGGGGAAATCAGCCCCAGCATTTT,CASRWGNQPQHF
TRBV28,.,many,TRBJ2-7,TGTGCCAGCAGTTTGGTAACAGGGAGATCCTACGAGCAGTACTTC,CASSLVTGRSYEQYF
TRBV28,.,few,TRBJ2-7,TGTGCCAGCAAAGGGGGGCATAACTCCTACGAGCAGTACTTC,CASKGGHNSYEQYF
TRBV7-2,TRBD2,many,TRBJ2-7,TGTGCCAGCAGTCGTAGCGGGGAGTTCGCCGTATACGAGCAGTACTTC,CASSRSGEFAVYEQYF
TRBV7-8,.,.,TRBJ1-3,TGTGCCAGCAGCGCGGGACTGGGAAACACCATATATTTT,CASSAGLGNTIYF
TRBV29-1,.,few,TRBJ1-4,TGCAGCGTTGAAGATCTTGAAAAACTGTTTTTT,CSVEDLEKLFF
TRBV27,TRBD1,.,TRBJ2-7,TGTGCCTGCAGTTTTTGGGGACAGGGTCTTAGCGAGCAGTACTTC,CACSFWGQGLSEQYF
TRBV5-6,.,.,TRBJ1-1,TGTGCCAGCAGGTCCACCCTCGGGACGGAGAACACTGAAGCTTTCTTT,CASRSTLGTENTEAFF
TRBV12-3/TRBV12-4,.,many,TRBJ1-4,TGTGCCAGCAGATCCGGGACGACGAGCGAAAAACTGTTTTTT,CASRSGTTSEKLFF
TRBV27,TRBD1,many,TRBJ2-2,TGTGCCAGCAGTTTTTACAGGGGTGTCACCGGGGAGCTGTTTTTT,CASSFYRGVTGELFF
TRBV7-6,.,many,TRBJ1-4,TGTGCCAGCAGCTTAGACCCTCTAGGCCCGCTGTTTTTT,CASSLDPLGPLFF
TRBV7-6,TRBD1,many,TRBJ1-4,TGTGCCAGCAGTGGGACAGGGGTGCATGAAAAACTGTTTTTT,CASSGTGVHEKLFF
TRBV20-1,.,.,TRBJ1-1,TGCAGTGCTAGAGATCCTGTGAAGGATGGGACTGAAGCTTTCTTT,CSARDPVKDGTEAFF
TRBV5-6,.,many,TRBJ2-2,TGTGCCAGCAGCAGGGGAAGGACCGGGGAGCTGTTTTTT,CASSRGRTGELFF
TRBV7-9,TRBD1,.,TRBJ2-7,TGTGCCAGCAGCTCCTCCCCCGGGACAGGGAGCTCCTACGAGCAGTACTTC,CASSSSPGTGSSYEQYF
TRBV5-6,.,.,TRBJ2-3,TGTGCCAGCAGCTTAGGACAGTGGCGCACAGATACGCAGTATTTT,CASSLGQWRTDTQYF
TRBV12-3/TRBV12-4,TRBD1,.,TRBJ1-3,TGTGCCAGCAGTCGACCGTCCGGACAGGGAAGAAACACCATATATTTT,CASSRPSGQGRNTIYF
TRBV28,TRBD1,many,TRBJ1-1,TGTGCCAGCAGGAAAGGACAGGGGGCAACTGAAGCTTTCTTT,CASRKGQGATEAFF
TRBV19,.,.,TRBJ1-1,TGTGCCAGTAGTATCCAGGGGACCGAGAACACTGAAGCTTTCTTT,CASSIQGTENTEAFF
TRBV20-1,TRBD1,.,TRBJ2-3,TGCAGTGCCGCACCGGGACAGGGGGCGGATACGCAGTATTTT,CSAAPGQGADTQYF
TRBV7-2,TRBD2,many,TRBJ2-1,TGTGCCAGCAGCGCCTGGACTAGCGGGGGGTACAATGAGCAGTTCTTC,CASSAWTSGGYNEQFF
TRBV7-2,.,many,TRBJ1-3,TGTGCCAGCAGCGCCCGACAGCAGAGCTCTGGAAACACCATATATTTT,CASSARQQSSGNTIYF
TRBV10-3,.,few,TRBJ2-7,TGTGCCATCAGTGGATTTTCGGGTCCCTACGAGCAGTACTTC,CAISGFSGPYEQYF
TRBV4-1,.,few,TRBJ1-4,TGCGCCAGCAGCCCGAACGGCAGGGGTAGGGCTAATGAAAAACTGTTTTTT,CASSPNGRGRANEKLFF
TRBV7-2,TRBD1,many,TRBJ1-1,TGTGCCAGCAAGGACAGGGGAAGCACTGAAGCTTTCTTT,CASKDRGSTEAFF
TRBV3-1,.,.,TRBJ1-1,TGTGCCAGCAGCCAGTCTGGTACGGCTTTCTTT,CASSQSGTAFF
TRBV2,.,.,TRBJ2-1,TGTGCCAGCAAAATTGCCCTTGAGCAGTTCTTC,CASKIALEQFF
TRBV2,TRBD1,many,TRBJ1-2,TGTGCCAGCAGCCGGGACAGGGCGTACTATGGCTACACCTTC,CASSRDRAYYGYTF
TRBV19,.,many,TRBJ2-2,TGTGCCAGTAGTTTAAGGACAGACCCGAACACCGGGGAGCTGTTTTTT,CASSLRTDPNTGELFF